The T cell receptor beta chain under discussion was sequenced for a study of a mutant IDH1 vaccine in newly diagnosed glioma. About the study: Each patient was administered eight vaccinations, scheduled in weeks 1, 3, 5, 7, 11, 15, 19 and 23. Treated patients had a mean age of about 38 years and an approximately 60% male, 37.5% female split. Pretreatment consisted of radiotherapy, temozolomide, or both, with most receiving both.

This CDR3 has 17 residues. J was trimmed by 2 bases and V by 5 bases; bases with no gene match: 13. Regarding time point: week 11, during vaccination. Vaccine doses each comprised 300 ug of mutant IDH1 20-mer peptide, with topical imiquimod. Points from the study as a whole: Variations in leading peripheral T cell clonotypes appeared to have no connection with pseudoprogression.

Only in-frame clones appear in the TCRdb table, and some are missing; sequencing was by immunoSEQ multiplex PCR. The profile covers around 120,000 clones, with around four fifths appearing a single time and 5.5% taken by the ten largest. As for this clone: Its antigen is undetermined.

The rearrangement links TRBV23-1 to TRBJ2-7; 9 nucleotides match TRBD2. Being an ORF, TRBV23-1 has a function that is uncertain. This specimen was PBMCs, taken from a glioma patient whose treatment included an IDH1 peptide vaccine. This receptor was obtained from a man in his forties with glioma. CDR3: CASSDTLAGRDPYEQYF. For the CDR3, the DNA is TGCGCCAGCAGTGACACCCTAGCGGGAAGGGATCCCTACGAGCAGTACTTC.